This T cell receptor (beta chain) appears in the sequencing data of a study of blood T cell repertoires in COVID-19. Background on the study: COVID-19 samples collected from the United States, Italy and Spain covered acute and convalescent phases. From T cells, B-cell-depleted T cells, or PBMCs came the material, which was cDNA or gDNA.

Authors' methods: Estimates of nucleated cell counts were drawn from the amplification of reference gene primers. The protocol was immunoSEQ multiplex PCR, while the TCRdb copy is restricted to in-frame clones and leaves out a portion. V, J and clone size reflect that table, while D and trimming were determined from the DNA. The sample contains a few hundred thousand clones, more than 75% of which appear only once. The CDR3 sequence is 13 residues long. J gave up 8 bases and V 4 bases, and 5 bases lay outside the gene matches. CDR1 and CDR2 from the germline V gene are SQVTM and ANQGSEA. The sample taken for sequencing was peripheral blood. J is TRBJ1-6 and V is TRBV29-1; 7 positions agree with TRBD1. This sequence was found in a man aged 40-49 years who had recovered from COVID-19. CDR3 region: CSVGQGGDSPLHF. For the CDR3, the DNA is TGCAGCGTTGGACAGGGAGGCGATTCACCCCTCCACTTT.